This T cell receptor beta chain originates from a study of blood T cell repertoires in COVID-19. This CDR3 is built from 14 residues. V was cut by 3 bases and J by 5 bases, with 13 bases left in between. The germline CDR1 and CDR2 sequences are ENHRY and SYGVKD. Repertoires were generated with immunoSEQ multiplex PCR, while TCRdb's copy carries only in-frame clones and drops some. The table shows 150,000 or so clones, with roughly 87% occurring only once. This chain links TRBV10-3 with TRBJ2-5, with a possible D match to TRBD1 (6 bases). The sample was PBMCs or T cells enriched from blood (not recorded which). The receptor's source is a woman aged 40 to 50 who had been exposed to COVID-19. CDR3 bases: TGTGCCATCAGTGACCCCCCAGGGGCCGAGACCCAGTACTTC. This gives the protein CAISDPPGAETQYF.